The 13 T cell receptor beta chains given below trace back to one sample, sequenced in a study of blood T cell repertoires in COVID-19 (TCRdb year 2020). The library was obtained by the immunoSEQ multiplex PCR assay. Imported from immuneACCESS, the table was reduced by TCRdb to in-frame sequences with V and J called. These copies leave out some clones; in studies compared against another copy, an unresolved V gene accounts for under half, and the cause of the remainder is not known. Within this sample are 120,000 to 150,000 clones, with about 86% of them counted one time only. Over 1.5% of the sample is held by the ten biggest clonotypes. The specimen sequenced was peripheral blood. The receptors shown here come from a woman aged 55-69 years with acute or convalescent COVID-19.

V and J are TRBV3-1 (or the pseudogene TRBV3-2) and TRBJ1-2, with 7 bases aligning to TRBD1. The junction had 3 bases not matched to a gene; V was cut back by 5 bases and J by 6 bases. The CDR3 is 12 residues long. Per germline, CDR1 LGHDT and CDR2 YNNKEL (reference sequence). The CDR3 sequence: CASSAQGNGYTF. The CDR3 nucleotides read TGTGCCAGCAGCGCACAGGGGAATGGCTACACCTTC.

This sequence joins TRBV7-2 and TRBJ1-4, with 7 bases lining up with TRBD1. The V and J ends lost 3 bases and 5 bases, in that order; junction bases with no gene match: 12. The germline gives CDR1 SGHTA, CDR2 FQGNSA. This CDR3 has 17 residues. CDR3 in amino acids: CASSFSGAGQSNEKLFF. The CDR3 nucleotides are TGTGCCAGCAGCTTTAGTGGGGCGGGACAGTCAAATGAAAAACTGTTTTTT.

This clone was seen just once. This CDR3 reads CATSDPGQGGEKLFF. The CDR3 DNA sequence: TGTGCCACCAGTGACCCGGGACAGGGAGGTGAAAAACTGTTTTTT. The rearrangement uses TRBV24-1 and TRBJ1-4; TRBD1 matches 9 bases. V lost 4 bases and J lost 7; bases outside the gene matches: 6. In germline, CDR1 is KGHDR, CDR2 SFDVKD. The CDR3 has 15 residues.

The rearrangement uses TRBV5-1 and TRBJ1-5; unclear D gene. The germline V gene has CDR1 SGHRS and CDR2 YFSETQ. Trimming pared 0 bases from V and 2 bases from J, leaving 9 bases between. CDR3 length: 15 residues. The CDR3 sequence: CASSLGPVGNQPQHF. The CDR3 bases are TGCGCCAGCAGCTTGGGGCCTGTGGGCAATCAGCCCCAGCATTTT. The complete variable domain, with remaining parts taken from reference TRBV5-1 and TRBJ1-5, reads KAGVTQTPRYLIKTRGQQVTLSCSPISGHRSVSWYQQTPGQGLQFLFEYFSETQRNKGNFPGRFSGRQFSNSRSEMNVSTLELGDSALYLCASSLGPVGNQPQHFGDGTRLSIL.

This clone came up once. V gene TRBV6-6 combines with J gene TRBJ1-3, with a tentative D call TRBD1 (6 bases). This CDR3 spans 15 amino acids. Trimming cost V 3 bases and J 4 bases, with 13 bases left between them. Per the germline V gene, CDR1 is MNHNY and CDR2 is SVGAGI (reference sequence). This chain's CDR3 is CASSYLQGEGNTIYF. The CDR3 DNA reads TGTGCCAGCAGTTATCTACAGGGAGAAGGAAACACCATATATTTT.

The chain links TRBV7-2 to TRBJ2-1; D is unresolved. The CDR3 runs 14 residues. Trimming removed 0 bases at V and 10 bases at J, with 13 bases between. Looked up from germline, CDR1 is SGHTA and CDR2 is FQGNSA. This CDR3 is CASSLALNVKEQFF. The CDR3 nucleotides read TGTGCCAGCAGCTTAGCGCTAAACGTGAAGGAGCAGTTCTTC. Variable domain in full (rest from reference TRBV7-2 and TRBJ2-1): GAGVSQSPSNKVTEKGKDVELRCDPISGHTALYWYRQSLGQGLEFLIYFQGNSAPDKSGLPSDRFSAERTGGSVSTLTIQRTQQEDSAVYLCASSLALNVKEQFFGPGTRLTVL.

The chain couples TRBV28 to TRBJ1-1; D ambiguous. Germline V lookup: CDR1 MDHEN, CDR2 SYDVKM. Between the trimmed V and J ends, which lost 4 bases and 2 bases, there was a span of 14 bases. CDR3 size: 15 residues. CDR3 DNA sequence: TGTGCCAGCAGTTCCTCCGACGGAGGCAACACTGAAGCTTTCTTT. Translating gives CASSSSDGGNTEAFF.

This chain links TRBV7-8 with TRBJ1-2, with D hard to call. Trimming removed 3 bases from V and 0 bases from J, with 11 bases in between. The CDR3 loop spans 15 amino acids. CDR1 is SGHVS and CDR2 is FQNEAQ in the germline V gene. This CDR3 is CASSLPAGSNYGYTF. CDR3 nucleotide sequence: TGTGCCAGCAGCTTGCCGGCGGGATCTAACTATGGCTACACCTTC. The full variable domain, in which reference TRBV7-8 and TRBJ1-2 provide the parts outside the CDR3, is GAGVSQSPRYKVAKRGQDVALRCDPISGHVSLFWYQQALGQGPEFLTYFQNEAQLDKSGLPSDRFFAERPEGSVSTLKIQRTQQEDSAVYLCASSLPAGSNYGYTFGSGTRLTVV.

The chain uses TRBV29-1 and TRBJ2-3, with D hard to call. With 4 bases removed from V and 2 bases from J, the gap between germline ends came to 10 bases. This CDR3 has 13 amino acids. The germline gives CDR1 SQVTM, CDR2 ANQGSEA. CDR3 region: CSVVAGNTDTQYF. CDR3 nucleotide sequence: TGCAGCGTTGTGGCAGGAAACACAGATACGCAGTATTTT.

V is TRBV3-1 (or the pseudogene TRBV3-2) and J is TRBJ1-2, with D possibly matching TRBD1 (6 bases). The CDR3 has 15 residues. The germline V gene has CDR1 LGHDT and CDR2 YNNKEL (reference sequence). The V and J ends lost 1 base and 2 bases respectively, with 11 bases between them. The CDR3 sequence is CASSQVGGANYGYTF. In nucleotides, the CDR3 is TGTGCCAGCAGCCAAGTGGGGGGGGCGAACTATGGCTACACCTTC.

The V and J genes are TRBV3-1 (or the pseudogene TRBV3-2) and TRBJ2-3; a weak D match, TRBD1 (6 bases). The CDR3 consists of 13 residues. CDR1 and CDR2 (germline): LGHDT, YNNKEL (reference sequence). V was pared by 1 base and J by 7 bases, with 9 bases between. CDR3 sequence: CASSQGDKNTQYF. For the CDR3, the DNA is TGTGCCAGCAGCCAAGGGGACAAGAATACGCAGTATTTT.

CDR3 protein: CASSQDRGGVGTDTQYF. DNA of the CDR3: TGCGCCAGCAGCCAAGATAGGGGAGGCGTCGGCACAGATACGCAGTATTTT. The chain is built from TRBV4-1 and TRBJ2-3, with a possible D match to TRBD2 (6 bases). The CDR3 consists of 17 residues. Trimming shortened V by 0 bases and J by 1 base, and 14 bases separated the two germline ends. Germline V gene sequence: CDR1 MGHRA, CDR2 YSYEKL.

The rearrangement joins TRBV3-1 (or the pseudogene TRBV3-2) to TRBJ1-1; D might be TRBD1 (5 bases). V gave up 0 bases and J gave up 0 bases, with 14 bases separating them. The CDR3 has 17 amino acids. The germline V gene encodes CDR1 LGHDT and CDR2 YNNKEL (reference sequence). This CDR3 reads CASSQEPQRGMNTEAFF. CDR3 in DNA: TGTGCCAGCAGCCAAGAACCCCAAAGGGGAATGAACACTGAAGCTTTCTTT.